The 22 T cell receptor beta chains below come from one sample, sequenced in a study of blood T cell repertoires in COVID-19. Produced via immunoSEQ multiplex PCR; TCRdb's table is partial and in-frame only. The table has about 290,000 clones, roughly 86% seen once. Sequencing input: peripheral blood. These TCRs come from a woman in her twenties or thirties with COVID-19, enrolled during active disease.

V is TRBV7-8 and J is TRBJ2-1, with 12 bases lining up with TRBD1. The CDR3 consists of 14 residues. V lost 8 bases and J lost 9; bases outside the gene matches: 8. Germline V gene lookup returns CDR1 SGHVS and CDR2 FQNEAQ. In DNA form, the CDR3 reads TGTGCCAGCCATGGGGGACAGGGGGCCGCTGAGCAGTTCTTC. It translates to CASHGGQGAAEQFF.

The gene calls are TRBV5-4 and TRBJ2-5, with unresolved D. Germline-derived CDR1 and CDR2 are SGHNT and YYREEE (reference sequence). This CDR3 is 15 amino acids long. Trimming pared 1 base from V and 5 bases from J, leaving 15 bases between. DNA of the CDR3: TGTGCCAGCAGCTTGACCCAACGAGTGTTGGAGACCCAGTACTTC. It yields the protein CASSLTQRVLETQYF.

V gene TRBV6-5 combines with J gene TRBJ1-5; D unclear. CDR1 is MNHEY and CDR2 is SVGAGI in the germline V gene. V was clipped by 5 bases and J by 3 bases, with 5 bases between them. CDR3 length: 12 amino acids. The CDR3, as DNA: TGTGCCAGCAGTAATATCAATCAGCCCCAGCATTTT. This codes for CASSNINQPQHF.

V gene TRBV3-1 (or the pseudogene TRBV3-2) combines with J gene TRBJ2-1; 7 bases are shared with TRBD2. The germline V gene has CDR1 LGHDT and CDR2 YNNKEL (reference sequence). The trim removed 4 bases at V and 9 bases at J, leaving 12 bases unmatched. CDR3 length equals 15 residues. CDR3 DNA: TGTGCCAGCAGCCGGAAGAATACGGGACTAATTGAGCAGTTCTTC. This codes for CASSRKNTGLIEQFF.

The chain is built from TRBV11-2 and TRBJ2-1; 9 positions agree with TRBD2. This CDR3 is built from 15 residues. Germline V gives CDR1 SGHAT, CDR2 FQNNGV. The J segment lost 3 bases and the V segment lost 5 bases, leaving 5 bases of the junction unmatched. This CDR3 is CASSIERGVYNEQFF. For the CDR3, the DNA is TGTGCCAGCAGCATTGAGCGGGGGGTCTACAATGAGCAGTTCTTC.

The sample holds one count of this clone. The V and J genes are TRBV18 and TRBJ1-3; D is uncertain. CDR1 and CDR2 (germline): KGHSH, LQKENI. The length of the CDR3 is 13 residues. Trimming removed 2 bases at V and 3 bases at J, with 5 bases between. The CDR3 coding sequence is TGTGCCAGCTCACCAGGGCTTGGAAACACCATATATTTT. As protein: CASSPGLGNTIYF.

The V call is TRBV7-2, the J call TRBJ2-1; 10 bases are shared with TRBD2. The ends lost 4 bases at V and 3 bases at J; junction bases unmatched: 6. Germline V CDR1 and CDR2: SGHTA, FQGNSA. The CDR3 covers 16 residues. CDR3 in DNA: TGTGCCAGCAGCTCACTAGCGGGGCCTGTCTACAATGAGCAGTTCTTC. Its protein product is CASSSLAGPVYNEQFF.

CDR3 sequence: CATSPQKRGYYEQYF. The DNA of the CDR3 is TGTGCCACCAGCCCCCAAAAGCGGGGTTACTACGAGCAGTACTTC. V and J are TRBV24-1 and TRBJ2-7, with 7 bases identical to TRBD2. Unmatched junction bases numbered 11, after V lost 7 bases and J lost 3 bases. CDR3 length: 15 amino acids. The germline gives CDR1 KGHDR, CDR2 SFDVKD.

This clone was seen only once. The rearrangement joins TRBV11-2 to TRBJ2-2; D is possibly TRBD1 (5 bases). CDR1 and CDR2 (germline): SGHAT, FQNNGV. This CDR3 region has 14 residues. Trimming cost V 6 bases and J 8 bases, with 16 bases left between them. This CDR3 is CASSLGHAGGELFF. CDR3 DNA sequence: TGTGCCAGCAGTTTGGGTCACGCAGGGGGGGAGCTGTTTTTT. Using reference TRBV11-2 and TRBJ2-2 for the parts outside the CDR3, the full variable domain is EAGVAQSPRYKIIEKRQSVAFWCNPISGHATLYWYQQILGQGPKLLIQFQNNGVVDDSQLPKDRFSAERLKGVDSTLKIQPAKLEDSAVYLCASSLGHAGGELFFGEGSRLTVL.

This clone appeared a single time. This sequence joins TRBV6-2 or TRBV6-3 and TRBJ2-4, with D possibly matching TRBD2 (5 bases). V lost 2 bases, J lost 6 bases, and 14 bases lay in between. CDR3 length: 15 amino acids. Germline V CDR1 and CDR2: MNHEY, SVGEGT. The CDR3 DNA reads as TGTGCCAGCAGTTACAGGGATGAGGGCCGAAACATTCAGTACTTC. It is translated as CASSYRDEGRNIQYF.

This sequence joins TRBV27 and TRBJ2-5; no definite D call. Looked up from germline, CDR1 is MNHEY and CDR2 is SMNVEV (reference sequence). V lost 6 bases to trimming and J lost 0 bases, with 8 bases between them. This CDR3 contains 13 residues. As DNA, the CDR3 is TGTGCCAGCAGGGGCCCGTACCAAGAGACCCAGTACTTC. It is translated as CASRGPYQETQYF.

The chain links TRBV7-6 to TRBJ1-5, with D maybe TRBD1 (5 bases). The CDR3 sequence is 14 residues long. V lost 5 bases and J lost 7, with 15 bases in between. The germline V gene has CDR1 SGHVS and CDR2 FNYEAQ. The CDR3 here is CASSPGRGTQPQHF. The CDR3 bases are TGTGCCAGCAGCCCGGGGCGGGGTACACAGCCCCAGCATTTT. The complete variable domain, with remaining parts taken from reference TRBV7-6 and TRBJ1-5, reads GAGVSQSPRYKVTKRGQDVALRCDPISGHVSLYWYRQALGQGPEFLTYFNYEAQQDKSGLPNDRFSAERPEGSISTLTIQRTEQRDSAMYRCASSPGRGTQPQHFGDGTRLSIL.

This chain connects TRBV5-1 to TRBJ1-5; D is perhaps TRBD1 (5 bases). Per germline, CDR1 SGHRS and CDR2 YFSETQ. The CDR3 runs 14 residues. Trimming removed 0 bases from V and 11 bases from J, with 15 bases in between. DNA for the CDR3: TGCGCCAGCAGCTTGGCTGGGAGGGGATCAGCCCAGCATTTT. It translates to CASSLAGRGSAQHF.

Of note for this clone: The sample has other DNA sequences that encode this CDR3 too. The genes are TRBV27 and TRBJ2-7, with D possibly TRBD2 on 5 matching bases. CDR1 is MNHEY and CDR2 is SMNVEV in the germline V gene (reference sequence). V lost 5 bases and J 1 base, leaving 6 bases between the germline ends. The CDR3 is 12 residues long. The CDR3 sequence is CASSRGSYEQYF. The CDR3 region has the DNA TGTGCCAGCAGTCGGGGTTCCTACGAGCAGTACTTC.

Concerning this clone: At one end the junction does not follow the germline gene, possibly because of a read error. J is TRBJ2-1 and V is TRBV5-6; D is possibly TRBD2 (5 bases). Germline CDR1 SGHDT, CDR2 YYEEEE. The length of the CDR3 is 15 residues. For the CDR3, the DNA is TGTGCCAGCAGCTTTGCGCTAGCCCCCTACCATGAGCAGTTCTTC. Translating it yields CASSFALAPYHEQFF.

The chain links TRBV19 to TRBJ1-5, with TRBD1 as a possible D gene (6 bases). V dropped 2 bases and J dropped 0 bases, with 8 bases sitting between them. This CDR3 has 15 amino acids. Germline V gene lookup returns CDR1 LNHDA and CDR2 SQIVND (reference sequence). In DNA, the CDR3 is TGTGCCAGTAGTATAAGGACAGCTAGCAATCAGCCCCAGCATTTT. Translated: CASSIRTASNQPQHF.

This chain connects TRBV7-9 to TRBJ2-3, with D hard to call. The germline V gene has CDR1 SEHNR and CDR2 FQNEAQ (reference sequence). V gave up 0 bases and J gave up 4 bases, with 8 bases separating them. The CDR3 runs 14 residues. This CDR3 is CASSLARYPDTQYF. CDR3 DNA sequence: TGTGCCAGCAGCTTAGCGCGCTACCCAGATACGCAGTATTTT.

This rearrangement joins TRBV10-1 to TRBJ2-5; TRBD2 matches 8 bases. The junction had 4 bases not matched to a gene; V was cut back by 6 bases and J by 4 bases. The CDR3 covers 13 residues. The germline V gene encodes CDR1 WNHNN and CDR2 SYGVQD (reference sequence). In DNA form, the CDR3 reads TGCGCCAGCAGCCGGACTAGCACAGAGACCCAGTACTTC. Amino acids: CASSRTSTETQYF.

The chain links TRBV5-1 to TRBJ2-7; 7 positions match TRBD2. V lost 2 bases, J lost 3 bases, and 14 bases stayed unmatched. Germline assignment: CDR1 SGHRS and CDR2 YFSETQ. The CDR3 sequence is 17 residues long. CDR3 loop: CASSLGSAGTTFYEQYF. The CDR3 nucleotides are TGCGCCAGCAGCTTAGGATCAGCCGGGACTACTTTCTACGAGCAGTACTTC.

The chain's CDR3 is CAWSQQGGYEQYF. DNA of the CDR3: TGTGCCTGGAGTCAACAGGGGGGTTACGAGCAGTACTTC. The V gene is TRBV30, the J gene TRBJ2-7; 8 bases map to TRBD1. The V and J ends lost 2 bases and 4 bases, in that order; junction bases with no gene match: 4. The germline V gene has CDR1 GTSNPN and CDR2 SVGIG (reference sequence). CDR3 length: 13 amino acids. Full variable domain (remainder filled in from reference TRBV30 and TRBJ2-7): SQTIHQWPATLVQPVGSPLSLECTVEGTSNPNLYWYRQAAGRGLQLLFYSVGIGQISSEVPQNLSASRPQDRQFILSSKKLLLSDSGFYLCAWSQQGGYEQYFGPGTRLTVT.

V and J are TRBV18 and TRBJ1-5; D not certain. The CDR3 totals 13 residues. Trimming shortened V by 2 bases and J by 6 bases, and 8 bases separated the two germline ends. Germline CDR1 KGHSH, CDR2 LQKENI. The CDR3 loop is CASSPIVGQPQHF. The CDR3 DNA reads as TGTGCCAGCTCACCAATCGTCGGTCAGCCCCAGCATTTT.

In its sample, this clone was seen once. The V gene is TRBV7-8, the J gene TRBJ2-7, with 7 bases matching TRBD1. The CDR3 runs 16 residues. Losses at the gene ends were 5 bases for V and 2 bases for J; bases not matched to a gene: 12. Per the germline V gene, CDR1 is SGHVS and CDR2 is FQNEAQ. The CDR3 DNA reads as TGTGCCAGCAGCCCTGGTAGGGGGCCAAGCCCCTACGAGCAGTACTTC. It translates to CASSPGRGPSPYEQYF.